This is a list of T cell receptor beta chains from one sample in a study of blood T cell repertoires in COVID-19. Sequencing was performed with immunoSEQ multiplex PCR; in TCRdb, only in-frame clones are kept and a portion is missing. The data contain 45,000 to 50,000 clones, 75% to 85% of them singletons. Material: peripheral blood. The receptors stem from a man older than 75 in a cohort sampled during active COVID-19. Both conserved end residues are part of each CDR3. The D gene is left open where the match is weak. Part of the rows lack a size; the others show once, few, many or a class for expanded clones.

V gene	clone size	J gene	D gene	CDR3 protein	CDR3 DNA
TRBV6-5	.	TRBJ2-7	.	CASSQLKSYEQYF	TGTGCCAGCAGTCAACTAAAGTCCTACGAGCAGTACTTC
TRBV7-7	.	TRBJ2-3	TRBD2	CASSFGGSGGDTQYF	TGTGCCAGCAGCTTCGGCGGGAGCGGTGGGGATACGCAGTATTTT
TRBV28	.	TRBJ2-5	.	CASRAPGFQETQYF	TGTGCCAGCAGGGCCCCGGGGTTCCAAGAGACCCAGTACTTC
TRBV5-6	.	TRBJ1-3	.	CASSLGQVSIPNTIYF	TGTGCCAGCAGCTTGGGGCAGGTTTCGATCCCCAACACCATATATTTT
TRBV5-1	.	TRBJ1-3	.	CASSLGGENTIYF	TGCGCCAGCAGCTTGGGTGGGGAGAACACCATATATTTT
TRBV5-1	.	TRBJ2-7	.	CASSLAPAPTGEQYF	TGCGCCAGCAGCTTGGCCCCAGCTCCGACGGGCGAGCAGTACTTC
TRBV5-1	.	TRBJ1-2	TRBD1	CASSTGQEANYGYTF	TGCGCCAGCAGCACCGGACAGGAAGCTAACTATGGCTACACCTTC
TRBV5-8	few	TRBJ2-5	.	CASSYLGSGNLKETQYF	TGTGCCAGCAGCTACCTAGGTTCGGGTAACCTAAAAGAGACCCAGTACTTC
TRBV7-9	.	TRBJ1-1	.	CASSFSADMNTEAFF	TGTGCCAGCAGCTTCTCAGCGGATATGAACACTGAAGCTTTCTTT
TRBV5-6	.	TRBJ1-5	TRBD1	CASSSTGGNQPQHF	TGTGCCAGCAGCTCCACAGGGGGCAATCAGCCCCAGCATTTT
TRBV9	.	TRBJ2-5	.	CASSVDTRETQYF	TGTGCCAGCAGCGTAGATACTCGGGAGACCCAGTACTTC
TRBV5-1	.	TRBJ2-1	.	CASSLVLGQRDEQFF	TGCGCCAGCAGCTTGGTGTTAGGACAACGCGATGAGCAGTTCTTC
TRBV29-1	few	TRBJ1-4	.	CSVAGRNEKLFF	TGCAGCGTTGCAGGGCGGAATGAAAAACTGTTTTTT
TRBV3-1/TRBV3-2	.	TRBJ2-6	.	CASRLRAGANVLTF	TGTGCCAGCAGACTACGCGCTGGGGCCAACGTCCTGACTTTC
TRBV5-6	.	TRBJ1-1	.	CASSSSWRGNTEAFF	TGTGCCAGCAGCTCATCCTGGCGGGGAAACACTGAAGCTTTCTTT
TRBV15	.	TRBJ1-1	.	CATSRDFGRNTEAFF	TGTGCCACCAGCAGAGATTTCGGGAGGAACACTGAAGCTTTCTTT
TRBV24-1	.	TRBJ2-3	TRBD1	CATSDLGGRGTDTQYF	TGTGCCACCAGTGATTTAGGGGGCCGAGGCACAGATACGCAGTATTTT
TRBV29-1	few	TRBJ1-1	.	CSARPRGNTEAFF	TGCAGCGCCAGGCCCAGGGGGAACACTGAAGCTTTCTTT
TRBV21-1	.	TRBJ1-6	.	CASSKARQRSSYNSPLHF	TGTGCCAGCAGCAAAGCGCGACAGAGGAGCTCCTATAATTCACCCCTCCACTTT
TRBV4-2	.	TRBJ2-7	.	CASSQGARSYEQYF	TGTGCCAGCAGCCAAGGAGCCAGGTCCTACGAGCAGTACTTC
TRBV4-1	.	TRBJ2-7	TRBD1	CASSQEGQGLYEQYF	TGCGCCAGCAGCCAAGAGGGACAGGGGCTCTACGAGCAGTACTTC
TRBV6-5	.	TRBJ1-1	TRBD1	CASSYWTGFEAFF	TGTGCCAGCAGTTACTGGACAGGGTTTGAAGCTTTCTTT
TRBV5-6	.	TRBJ1-1	.	CASSPGRAGTEAFF	TGTGCCAGCAGCCCCGGCAGGGCAGGGACTGAAGCTTTCTTT
TRBV5-1	few	TRBJ1-4	.	CASSLKSTGTTTNEKLFF	TGCGCCAGCAGCTTGAAGTCAACTGGGACAACAACTAATGAAAAACTGTTTTTT
TRBV5-1	.	TRBJ1-2	.	CASSQGQTRGYTF	TGCGCCAGCAGCCAGGGACAAACCAGGGGCTACACCTTC
TRBV27	.	TRBJ2-5	.	CASSLVRGSGIKGETQYF	TGTGCCAGCAGTTTAGTTCGAGGTAGCGGAATCAAGGGAGAGACCCAGTACTTC
TRBV7-3	.	TRBJ2-1	TRBD2	CASSPLAGGPNEQFF	TGTGCCAGCAGCCCCTTAGCGGGGGGTCCCAATGAGCAGTTCTTC
TRBV5-6	.	TRBJ2-5	TRBD1	CASSWDSQETQYF	TGTGCCAGCAGCTGGGACAGCCAAGAGACCCAGTACTTC
TRBV7-9	once	TRBJ2-2	.	CASSLARPGELFF	TGTGCCAGCAGCTTAGCCAGGCCCGGGGAGCTGTTTTTT
TRBV5-4	few	TRBJ2-7	.	CASSPDRNYEQYF	TGTGCCAGCAGTCCTGACAGGAACTACGAGCAGTACTTC
TRBV5-1	.	TRBJ2-3	TRBD1	CASSSGTGQVDTQYF	TGCGCCAGCAGCTCGGGGACAGGGCAGGTAGATACGCAGTATTTT
TRBV3-1/TRBV3-2	.	TRBJ1-2	.	CASSQFEGYTF	TGTGCCAGCAGCCAGTTCGAGGGCTACACCTTC